Below are 20 T cell receptor beta chains sequenced from a single sample in a study of Ad26.COV2.S vaccination and SARS-CoV-2 variants. As to treatment: some 20 received Ad26.COV2.S at low or high dose, single or two shots; about 5 received placebo; per-sample allocation not given. Material that was analyzed had been drawn on day 63 after the first vaccine or placebo injection. This table comes from immunoSEQ multiplex PCR, and its TCRdb copy is limited to in-frame clones, with some not included. The repertoire includes fewer than 400,000 clones, more than 85% of them detected once, and about 3.6% sits in the top ten. Here the sequenced sample was peripheral blood, taken in a trial of Ad26.COV2.S vaccine versus placebo. These receptors all come from a person aged 18-65 years who received the Ad26.COV2.S COVID-19 vaccine or a placebo.

This clone came up once. The genes are TRBV28 and TRBJ1-5, with 10 bases lining up with TRBD1. Trimming removed 5 bases from V and 5 bases from J; junction bases left unmatched: 6. CDR3 length: 15 amino acids. CDR1 MDHEN and CDR2 SYDVKM come from the germline V gene. CDR3 in DNA: TGTGCCAGCAGTCCCGCGGGGACAGGGGATCAGCCCCAGCATTTT. Amino acid sequence: CASSPAGTGDQPQHF.

The chain links TRBV4-1 to TRBJ2-5; 8 bases align to TRBD1. After removal of 0 bases from V and 6 bases from J, the junction contained 6 bases not matched to a gene. The CDR3 extends over 15 amino acids. CDR1 is MGHRA and CDR2 is YSYEKL in the germline V gene. The CDR3 DNA sequence: TGCGCCAGCAGCCAAGAGAGGACAGGGCCAAAGACCCAGTACTTC. It encodes CASSQERTGPKTQYF.

This chain uses TRBV11-2 with TRBJ2-2; TRBD1 might be the D (6 bases). Germline V gives CDR1 SGHAT, CDR2 FQNNGV. CDR3 size: 16 residues. V was shortened by 4 bases and J by 7 bases, with 19 bases between the two germline ends. As DNA, the CDR3 is TGTGCCAGCAGCTCCGTGGGGGCTAGGGGTGTCGGGGAGCTGTTTTTT. It is translated as CASSSVGARGVGELFF.

The J gene is TRBJ1-4, the V gene TRBV7-8; no reliable D call. Germline loops: CDR1 SGHVS, CDR2 FQNEAQ. The CDR3 has 16 residues. V lost 2 bases, J lost 0 bases, and 10 bases lay in between. CDR3 nucleotide sequence: TGTGCCAGCAGCTTACGTCGAATTGCAACTAATGAAAAACTGTTTTTT. As protein: CASSLRRIATNEKLFF.

This sequence joins TRBV28 and TRBJ1-1; D might be TRBD1 (6 bases). Germline V gene data show CDR1 as MDHEN and CDR2 as SYDVKM. V was clipped by 6 bases and J by 2 bases, with 13 bases between them. The CDR3 runs 14 residues. Here the CDR3 DNA reads TGTGCCAGCAGCCCCGACAGGAGAAACACTGAAGCTTTCTTT. Translating it yields CASSPDRRNTEAFF.

The chain employs TRBV6-5 and TRBJ1-1; TRBD1 agrees at 7 bases. CDR3 length: 14 amino acids. With V trimmed by 4 bases and J by 3 bases, 5 bases remained unmatched. Germline V lookup: CDR1 MNHEY, CDR2 SVGAGI. As DNA, the CDR3 is TGTGCCAGCAGTTCTCAGGGGGTGGACACTGAAGCTTTCTTT. Its protein product is CASSSQGVDTEAFF.

The chain links TRBV19 to TRBJ2-1, with D possibly being TRBD2 (5 bases). Germline CDR1 is LNHDA and CDR2 is SQIVND (reference sequence). This CDR3 is 16 amino acids long. V was cut by 10 bases and J by 2 bases, with 21 bases left in between. The CDR3 protein is CATKDPGKGTYNEQFF. CDR3 DNA: TGTGCCACTAAGGACCCGGGGAAAGGGACCTACAATGAGCAGTTCTTC.

Only a few counts were recorded for this clone. This chain connects TRBV7-2 to TRBJ1-2, with D tentatively TRBD1 (6 bases). CDR3 length: 18 residues. The V end lost 1 base, the J end lost 0 bases, and 18 bases lay between the germline ends. Germline assignment: CDR1 SGHTA and CDR2 FQGNSA. This CDR3 is CASSLGPPGQTTNYGYTF. The CDR3 nucleotides read TGTGCCAGCAGCTTAGGCCCCCCGGGACAAACAACTAACTATGGCTACACCTTC.

This clone showed up just a few times. The chain recombines TRBV5-1 with TRBJ2-2; 7 bases are a match to TRBD1. CDR3 length: 15 residues. Unmatched junction bases numbered 6, after V lost 7 bases and J lost 0 bases. Germline V gene data show CDR1 as SGHRS and CDR2 as YFSETQ. The CDR3 sequence: CASLRDSSNTGELFF. CDR3 bases: TGCGCCAGCCTCCGGGACAGCTCGAACACCGGGGAGCTGTTTTTT. Full variable domain (rest looked up from reference TRBV5-1 and TRBJ2-2): KAGVTQTPRYLIKTRGQQVTLSCSPISGHRSVSWYQQTPGQGLQFLFEYFSETQRNKGNFPGRFSGRQFSNSRSEMNVSTLELGDSALYLCASLRDSSNTGELFFGEGSRLTVL.

Comments on this clone: One end of the junction does not line up with germline, which may come from a read error. This sequence joins TRBV7-6 and TRBJ2-7, with 7 nucleotides matching TRBD2. CDR1 SGHVS and CDR2 FNYEAQ come from the germline V gene. The CDR3 consists of 14 residues. The CDR3 region is CASSLGTMGGLVVF. The CDR3 bases are TGTGCCAGCAGCTTGGGAACAATGGGAGGGCTAGTAGTCTTC. The full variable domain, its missing parts supplied by reference TRBV7-6 and TRBJ2-7, is GAGVSQSPRYKVTKRGQDVALRCDPISGHVSLYWYRQALGQGPEFLTYFNYEAQQDKSGLPNDRFSAERPEGSISTLTIQRTEQRDSAMYRCASSLGTMGGLVVFGPGTRLTVT.

The CDR3 here is CATRGEGGVYGYTF. The CDR3 region has the DNA TGTGCCACCCGTGGGGAGGGGGGTGTCTATGGCTACACCTTC. This rearrangement joins TRBV10-3 to TRBJ1-2; perhaps TRBD1 as D (6 bases). The CDR3 spans 14 residues. With 10 bases removed from V and 4 bases from J, the gap between germline ends came to 19 bases. Per germline, CDR1 ENHRY and CDR2 SYGVKD.

The chain combines TRBV9 with TRBJ1-6, with D possibly matching TRBD1 (6 bases). Trimming removed 3 bases from V and 5 bases from J, with 18 bases in between. The CDR3 runs to 17 residues. Germline values: CDR1 SGDLS, CDR2 YYNGEE. The CDR3 region has the DNA TGTGCCAGCAGCGCCCGAGGGACATCCCCGGATAATTCACCCCTCCACTTT. Amino acids: CASSARGTSPDNSPLHF.

The chain has TRBV5-4 and TRBJ2-1, with TRBD2 matching 11 bases. CDR3 length: 15 amino acids. Germline CDR1 reads SGHNT; CDR2 reads YYREEE (reference sequence). Trimming cost V 1 base and J 7 bases; bases outside gene matches: 4. CDR3 DNA sequence: TGTGCCAGCAGCTTGTCGCTAGCGGGGGGTAATGAGCAGTTCTTC. Its translation: CASSLSLAGGNEQFF.

This clone has more than one count but fewer than ten. J is TRBJ1-2 and V is TRBV5-6; 8 bases map to TRBD1. The germline V gene has CDR1 SGHDT and CDR2 YYEEEE. J gave up 0 bases and V 4 bases, and 8 bases lay outside the gene matches. CDR3 length: 16 residues. The CDR3 reads CASSLDRTGPNYGYTF. CDR3 bases: TGTGCCAGCAGCCTCGACCGGACAGGGCCTAACTATGGCTACACCTTC.

This sequence joins TRBV27 and TRBJ2-7; 8 bases map to TRBD1. Trimming at V came to 3 bases and at J to 4 bases, leaving 5 bases not matched to a gene. The CDR3 is 14 amino acids. The germline V gene has CDR1 MNHEY and CDR2 SMNVEV (reference sequence). The CDR3 nucleotides are TGTGCCAGCAGTTTTGGGACAGGAAAATACGAGCAGTACTTC. Translation: CASSFGTGKYEQYF.

V usage is TRBV9 and J usage is TRBJ1-2, with a possible D match to TRBD1 (6 bases). This CDR3 is 14 amino acids long. CDR1 is SGDLS, CDR2 YYNGEE, per germline. Trimming stripped 0 bases from V and 4 bases from J, with 10 bases between. CDR3 amino acids: CASSVAGEFYGYTF. The CDR3 bases are TGTGCCAGCAGCGTAGCAGGGGAGTTCTATGGCTACACCTTC.

The chain recombines TRBV19 with TRBJ1-1; 11 nucleotides line up with TRBD1. This CDR3 is built from 14 residues. V dropped 4 bases and J dropped 5; count of bases not matched to a gene: 3. CDR1 and CDR2 (germline): LNHDA, SQIVND (reference sequence). The CDR3 region has the DNA TGTGCCAGTAGTAGGGGACAGGGGGGAACTGAAGCTTTCTTT. Its protein is CASSRGQGGTEAFF.

In this sample, this clone turned up a few times. The chain uses TRBV21-1 and TRBJ1-5; the table's D call, TRBD1, was not checked against the DNA. TRBV21-1 is shown as a pseudogene. The CDR3 covers 19 residues. CDR3 in DNA: TGTGCCAGCAGCAAAGTCCGGGACAGGGAACCCTATAGCAATCAGCCCCAGCATTTT. Amino acid sequence: CASSKVRDREPYSNQPQHF.

The chain employs TRBV3-1 (or the pseudogene TRBV3-2) and TRBJ2-3; D unresolved. The CDR3 contains 13 residues. Germline V gene lookup returns CDR1 LGHDT and CDR2 YNNKEL (reference sequence). V gave up 2 bases and J gave up 4 bases, with 7 bases separating them. In DNA, the CDR3 is TGTGCCAGCAGCCAATTGGTGGCAGATACGCAGTATTTT. Amino acids: CASSQLVADTQYF.

The chain carries TRBV4-1 and TRBJ1-1, with D maybe TRBD1 (6 bases). This CDR3 contains 16 residues. Trimming took 1 base from V and 0 from J, leaving 12 bases between them. Germline V gene sequence: CDR1 MGHRA, CDR2 YSYEKL. As DNA, the CDR3 is TGCGCCAGCAGCCAAGTGGAGGGGGAGGTGAACACTGAAGCTTTCTTT. This encodes CASSQVEGEVNTEAFF.